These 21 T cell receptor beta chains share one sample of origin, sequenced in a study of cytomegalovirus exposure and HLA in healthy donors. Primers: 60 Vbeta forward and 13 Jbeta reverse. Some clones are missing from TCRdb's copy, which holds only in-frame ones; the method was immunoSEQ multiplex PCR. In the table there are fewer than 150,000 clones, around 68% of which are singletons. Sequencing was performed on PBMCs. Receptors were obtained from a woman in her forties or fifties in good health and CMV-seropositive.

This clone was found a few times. Here the CDR3 DNA reads TGTGCCAGCAGTTTTCCCCCCCGCCTCGAGCAGTACTTC. It translates to CASSFPPRLEQYF. The gene calls are TRBV28 and TRBJ2-5; D gene unclear. The end of the DNA aligns better with TRBJ2-7, so the J call may be wrong. Germline V gene sequence: CDR1 MDHEN, CDR2 SYDVKM. The CDR3 covers 13 residues.

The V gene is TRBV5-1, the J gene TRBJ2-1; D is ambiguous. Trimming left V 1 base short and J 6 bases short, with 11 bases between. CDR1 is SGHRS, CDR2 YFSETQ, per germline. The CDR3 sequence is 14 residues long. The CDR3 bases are TGCGCCAGCAGCTTGCTAAGCGAGTCCAATGAGCAGTTCTTC. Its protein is CASSLLSESNEQFF.

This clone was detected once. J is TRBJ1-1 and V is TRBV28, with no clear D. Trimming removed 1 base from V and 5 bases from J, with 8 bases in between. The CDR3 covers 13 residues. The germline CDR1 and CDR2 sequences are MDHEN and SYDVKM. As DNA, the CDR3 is TGTGCCAGCAGTTTATTTGGCCGAACTGAAGCTTTCTTT. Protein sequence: CASSLFGRTEAFF.

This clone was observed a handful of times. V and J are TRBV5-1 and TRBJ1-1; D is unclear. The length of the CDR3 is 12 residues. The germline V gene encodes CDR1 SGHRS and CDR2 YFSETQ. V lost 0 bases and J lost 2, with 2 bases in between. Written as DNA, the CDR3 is TGCGCCAGCAGCTTGGCTAACACTGAAGCTTTCTTT. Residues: CASSLANTEAFF.

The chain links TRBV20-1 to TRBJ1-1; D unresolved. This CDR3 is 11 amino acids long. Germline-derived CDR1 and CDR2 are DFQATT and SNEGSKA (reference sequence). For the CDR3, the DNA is TGCAGGGCCCGCGAGGACACTGAAGCTTTCTTT. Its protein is CRAREDTEAFF.

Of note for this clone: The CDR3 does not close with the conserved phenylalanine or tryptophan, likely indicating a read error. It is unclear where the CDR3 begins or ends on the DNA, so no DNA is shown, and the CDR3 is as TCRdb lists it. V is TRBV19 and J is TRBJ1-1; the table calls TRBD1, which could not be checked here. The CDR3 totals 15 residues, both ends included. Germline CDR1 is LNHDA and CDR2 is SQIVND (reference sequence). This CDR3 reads CASSPRSLMDRQYWI.

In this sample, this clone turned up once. The CDR3 DNA reads TGTGCCAGCATCATACAGGGTGGTACGCAGTATTTT. Protein: CASIIQGGTQYF. This rearrangement joins TRBV2 to TRBJ2-3, with TRBD1 as a possible D gene (6 bases). Trimming took off 7 bases at V and 8 bases at J, with 13 bases between the two ends. This CDR3 spans 12 amino acids. Germline V gene lookup returns CDR1 SNHLY and CDR2 FYNNEI.

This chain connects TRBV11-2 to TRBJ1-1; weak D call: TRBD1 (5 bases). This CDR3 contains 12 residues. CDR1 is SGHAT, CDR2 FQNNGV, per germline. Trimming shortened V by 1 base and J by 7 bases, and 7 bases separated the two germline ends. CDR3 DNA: TGTGCCAGCAGCTTAGTCGGGGGTGAAGCTTTCTTT. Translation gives CASSLVGGEAFF. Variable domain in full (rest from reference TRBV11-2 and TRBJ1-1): EAGVAQSPRYKIIEKRQSVAFWCNPISGHATLYWYQQILGQGPKLLIQFQNNGVVDDSQLPKDRFSAERLKGVDSTLKIQPAKLEDSAVYLCASSLVGGEAFFGQGTRLTVV.

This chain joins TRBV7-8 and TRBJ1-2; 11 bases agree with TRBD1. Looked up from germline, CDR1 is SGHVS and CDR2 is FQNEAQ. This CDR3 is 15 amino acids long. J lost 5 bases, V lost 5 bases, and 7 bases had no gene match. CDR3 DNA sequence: TGTGCCAGCAGCCTACGGACAGGGGGCGGGTATGGCTACACCTTC. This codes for CASSLRTGGGYGYTF.

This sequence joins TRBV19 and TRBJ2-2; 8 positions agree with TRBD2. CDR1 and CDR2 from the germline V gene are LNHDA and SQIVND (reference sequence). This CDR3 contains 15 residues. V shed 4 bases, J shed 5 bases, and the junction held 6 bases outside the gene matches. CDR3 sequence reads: CASSTAGGRTGELFF. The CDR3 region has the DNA TGTGCCAGTAGTACCGCAGGCGGGAGGACCGGGGAGCTGTTTTTT.

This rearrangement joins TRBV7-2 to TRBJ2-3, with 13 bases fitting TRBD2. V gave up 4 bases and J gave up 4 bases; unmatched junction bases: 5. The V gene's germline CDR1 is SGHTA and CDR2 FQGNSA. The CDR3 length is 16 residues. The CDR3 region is CASSSGLAGVADTQYF. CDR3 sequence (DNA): TGTGCCAGCAGCTCTGGACTAGCGGGAGTGGCAGATACGCAGTATTTT.

The CDR3 region is CASSQDSSETQYF. CDR3 bases: TGCGCCAGCAGCCAAGACAGTTCAGAGACCCAGTACTTC. The chain couples TRBV5-1 to TRBJ2-5; tentatively, D is TRBD1 (5 bases). CDR1 is SGHRS and CDR2 is YFSETQ in the germline V gene. The V end was cut by 4 bases, the J end by 4 bases, with 11 bases between. The CDR3 runs 13 residues.

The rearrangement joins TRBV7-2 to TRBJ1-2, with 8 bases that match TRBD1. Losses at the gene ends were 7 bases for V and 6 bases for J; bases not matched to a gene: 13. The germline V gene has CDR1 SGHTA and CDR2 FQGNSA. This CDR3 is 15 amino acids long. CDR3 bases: TGTGCCAGCACAACAGGGGGGGCTCAGGCAGATGGCTACACCTTC. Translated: CASTTGGAQADGYTF.

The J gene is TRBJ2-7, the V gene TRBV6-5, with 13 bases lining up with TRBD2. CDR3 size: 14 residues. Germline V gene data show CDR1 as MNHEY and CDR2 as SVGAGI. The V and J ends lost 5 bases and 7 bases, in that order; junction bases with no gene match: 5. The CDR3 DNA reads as TGTGCCAGCAGTAATGGACTAGCGGGGGTTGAGCAGTACTTC. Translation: CASSNGLAGVEQYF.

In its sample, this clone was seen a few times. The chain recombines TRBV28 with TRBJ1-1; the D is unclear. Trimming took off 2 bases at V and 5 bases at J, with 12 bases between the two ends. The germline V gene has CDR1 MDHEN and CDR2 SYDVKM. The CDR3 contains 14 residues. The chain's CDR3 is CASSLIQRQTEAFF. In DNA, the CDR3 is TGTGCCAGCAGTTTAATCCAGAGACAAACTGAAGCTTTCTTT. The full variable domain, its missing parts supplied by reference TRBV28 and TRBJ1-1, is DVKVTQSSRYLVKRTGEKVFLECVQDMDHENMFWYRQDPGLGLRLIYFSYDVKMKEKGDIPEGYSVSREKKERFSLILESASTNQTSMYLCASSLIQRQTEAFFGQGTRLTVV.

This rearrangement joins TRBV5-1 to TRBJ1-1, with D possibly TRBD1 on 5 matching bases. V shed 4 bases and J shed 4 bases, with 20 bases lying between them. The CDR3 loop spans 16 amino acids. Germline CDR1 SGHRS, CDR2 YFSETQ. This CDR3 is CASSLTTSTQGTEAFF. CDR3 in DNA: TGCGCCAGCAGCCTTACTACCTCAACCCAGGGCACTGAAGCTTTCTTT.

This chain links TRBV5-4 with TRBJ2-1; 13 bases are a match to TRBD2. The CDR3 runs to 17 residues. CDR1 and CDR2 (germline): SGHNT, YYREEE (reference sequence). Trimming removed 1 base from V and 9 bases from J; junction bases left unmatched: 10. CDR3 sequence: CASSLFGRLAGGSEQFF. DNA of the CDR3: TGTGCCAGCAGCTTGTTTGGGCGACTAGCGGGAGGAAGTGAGCAGTTCTTC.

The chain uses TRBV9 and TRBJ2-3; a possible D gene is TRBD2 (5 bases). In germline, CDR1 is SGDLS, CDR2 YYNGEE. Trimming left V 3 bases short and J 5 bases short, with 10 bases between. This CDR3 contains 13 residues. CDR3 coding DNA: TGTGCCAGCAGCGGAGGGAAACGAGATACGCAGTATTTT. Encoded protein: CASSGGKRDTQYF. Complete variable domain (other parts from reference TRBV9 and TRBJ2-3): DSGVTQTPKHLITATGQRVTLRCSPRSGDLSVYWYQQSLDQGLQFLIQYYNGEERAKGNILERFSAQQFPDLHSELNLSSLELGDSALYFCASSGGKRDTQYFGPGTRLTVL.

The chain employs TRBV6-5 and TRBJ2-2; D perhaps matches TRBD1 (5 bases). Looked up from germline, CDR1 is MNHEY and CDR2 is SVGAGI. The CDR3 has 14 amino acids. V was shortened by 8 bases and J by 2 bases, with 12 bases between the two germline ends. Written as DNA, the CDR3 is TGTGCCAGCCCCCGACAGTGCAACACCGGGGAGCTGTTTTTT. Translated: CASPRQCNTGELFF.

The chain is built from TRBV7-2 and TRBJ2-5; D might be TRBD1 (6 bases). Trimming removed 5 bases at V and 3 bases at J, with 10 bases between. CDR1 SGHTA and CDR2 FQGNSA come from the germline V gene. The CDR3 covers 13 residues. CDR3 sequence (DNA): TGTGCCAGCAGCCCTGGACAGAAAGAGACCCAGTACTTC. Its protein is CASSPGQKETQYF.

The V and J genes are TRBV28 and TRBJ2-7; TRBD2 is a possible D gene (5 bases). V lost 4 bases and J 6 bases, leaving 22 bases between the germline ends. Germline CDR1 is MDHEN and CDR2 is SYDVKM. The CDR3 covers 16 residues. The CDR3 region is CASSSLRTGMRGEQYF. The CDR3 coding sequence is TGTGCCAGCAGTTCCTTGCGGACCGGGATGAGAGGCGAGCAGTACTTC.